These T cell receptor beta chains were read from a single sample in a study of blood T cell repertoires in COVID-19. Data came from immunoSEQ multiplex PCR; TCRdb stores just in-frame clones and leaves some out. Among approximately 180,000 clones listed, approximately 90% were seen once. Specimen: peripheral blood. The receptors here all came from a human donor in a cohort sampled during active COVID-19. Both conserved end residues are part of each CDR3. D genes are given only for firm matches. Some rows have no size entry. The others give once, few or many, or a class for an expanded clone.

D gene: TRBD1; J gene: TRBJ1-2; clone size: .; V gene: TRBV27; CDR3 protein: CASSLLTGEGYTF; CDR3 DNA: TGTGCCAGCAGTTTATTGACAGGGGAAGGCTACACCTTC
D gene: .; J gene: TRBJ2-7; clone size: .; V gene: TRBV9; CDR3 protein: CASSVGSGSYEQYF; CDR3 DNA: TGTGCCAGCAGCGTAGGTAGCGGATCCTACGAGCAGTACTTC
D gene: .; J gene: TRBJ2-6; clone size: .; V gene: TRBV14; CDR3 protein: CASSYRGGTGANVLTF; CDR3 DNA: TGTGCCAGCAGCTACAGGGGGGGAACAGGGGCCAACGTCCTGACTTTC
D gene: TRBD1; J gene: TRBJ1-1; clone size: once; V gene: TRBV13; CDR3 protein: CASSLGWAGGMNTEAFF; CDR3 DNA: TGTGCCAGCAGCTTAGGCTGGGCAGGGGGTATGAACACTGAAGCTTTCTTT
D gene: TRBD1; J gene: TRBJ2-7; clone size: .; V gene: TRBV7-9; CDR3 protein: CASSFVPGQGTYEQYF; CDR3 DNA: TGTGCCAGCAGCTTCGTTCCGGGACAGGGAACCTACGAGCAGTACTTC
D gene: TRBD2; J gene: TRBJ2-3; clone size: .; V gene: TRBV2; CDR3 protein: CASNSRLAGTDTQYF; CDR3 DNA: TGTGCCAGCAATAGTCGGCTAGCGGGCACAGATACGCAGTATTTT
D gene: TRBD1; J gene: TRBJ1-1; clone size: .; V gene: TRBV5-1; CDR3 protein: CASTEQGSFSEAFF; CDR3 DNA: TGCGCCAGCACCGAACAGGGGTCCTTTTCTGAAGCTTTCTTT
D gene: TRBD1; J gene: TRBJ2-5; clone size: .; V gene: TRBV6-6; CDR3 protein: CASSRSGTGPETQYF; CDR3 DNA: TGTGCCAGCAGTCGATCCGGGACAGGGCCAGAGACCCAGTACTTC
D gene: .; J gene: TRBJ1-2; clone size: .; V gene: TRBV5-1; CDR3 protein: CASSATTSGYGYTF; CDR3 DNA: TGCGCCAGCAGCGCGACAACGAGTGGCTATGGCTACACCTTC
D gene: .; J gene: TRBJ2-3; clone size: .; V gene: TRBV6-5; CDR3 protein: CAGPGLTDTQYF; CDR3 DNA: TGTGCCGGACCCGGACTAACAGATACGCAGTATTTT
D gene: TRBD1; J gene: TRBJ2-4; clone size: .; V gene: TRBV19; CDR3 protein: CASSPNRGLGDIQYF; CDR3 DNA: TGTGCCAGTAGTCCTAACAGGGGGCTTGGAGACATTCAGTACTTC
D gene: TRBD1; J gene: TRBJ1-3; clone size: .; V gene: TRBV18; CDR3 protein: CASSPDAPRTGGNTIYF; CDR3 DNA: TGTGCCAGCTCACCCGATGCTCCCCGGACAGGAGGTAACACCATATATTTT
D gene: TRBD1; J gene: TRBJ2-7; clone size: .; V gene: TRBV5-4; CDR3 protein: CASSLRTGISYEQYF; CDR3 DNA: TGTGCCAGCAGCTTGCGGACAGGTATTTCCTACGAGCAGTACTTC
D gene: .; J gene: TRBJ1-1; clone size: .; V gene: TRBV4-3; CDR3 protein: CASSRSWSTEAFF; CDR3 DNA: TGCGCCAGCAGCCGGTCTTGGAGCACTGAAGCTTTCTTT
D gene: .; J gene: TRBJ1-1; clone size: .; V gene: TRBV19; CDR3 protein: CASSTTADRNTEAFF; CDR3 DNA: TGTGCCAGTAGTACCACCGCCGACAGGAACACTGAAGCTTTCTTT
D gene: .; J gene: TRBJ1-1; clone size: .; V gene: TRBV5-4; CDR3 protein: CASSPRTDNTEAFF; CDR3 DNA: TGTGCCAGCAGCCCCCGGACAGACAACACTGAAGCTTTCTTT
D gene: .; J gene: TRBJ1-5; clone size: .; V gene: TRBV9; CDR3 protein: CASSVAGRADQPQHF; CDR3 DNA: TGTGCCAGCAGCGTAGCCGGCAGGGCGGATCAGCCCCAGCATTTT
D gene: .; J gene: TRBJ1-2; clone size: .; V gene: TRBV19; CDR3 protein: CASGGGLPRGYTF; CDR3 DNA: TGTGCCAGTGGAGGCGGACTCCCGCGAGGCTACACCTTC
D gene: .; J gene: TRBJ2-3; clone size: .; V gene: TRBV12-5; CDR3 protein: CASGLSKKETDTQYF; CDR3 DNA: TGTGCTAGTGGTTTGAGTAAAAAAGAGACAGATACGCAGTATTTT
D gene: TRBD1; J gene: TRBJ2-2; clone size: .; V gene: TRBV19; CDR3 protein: CASSTKIRWTGQNANTGELFF; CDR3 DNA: TGTGCCAGTAGTACGAAAATTAGATGGACAGGTCAGAACGCGAACACCGGGGAGCTGTTTTTT
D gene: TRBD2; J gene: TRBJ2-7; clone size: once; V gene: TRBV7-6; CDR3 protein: CATRLAGTYEQYF; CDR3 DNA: TGTGCCACCCGACTAGCGGGGACCTACGAGCAGTACTTC
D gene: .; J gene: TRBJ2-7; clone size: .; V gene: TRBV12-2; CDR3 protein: CASRLAGTGNYEQYF; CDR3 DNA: TGTGCAAGTCGCTTAGCGGGGACAGGAAACTACGAGCAGTACTTC
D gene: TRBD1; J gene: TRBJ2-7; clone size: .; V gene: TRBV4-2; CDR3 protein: CASSQDPHGQGSYEQYF; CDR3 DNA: TGTGCCAGCAGCCAAGACCCCCACGGACAGGGCTCCTACGAGCAGTACTTC
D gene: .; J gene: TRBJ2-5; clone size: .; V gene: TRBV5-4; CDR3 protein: CASSRESQETQYF; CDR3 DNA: TGTGCCAGCAGCCGGGAGTCACAAGAGACCCAGTACTTC
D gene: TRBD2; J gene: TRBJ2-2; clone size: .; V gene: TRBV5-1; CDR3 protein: CASSPNVGAGGELFF; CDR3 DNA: TGCGCCAGCAGCCCGAACGTGGGAGCGGGAGGGGAGCTGTTTTTT
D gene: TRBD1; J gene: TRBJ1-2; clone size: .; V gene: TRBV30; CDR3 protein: CAWGDRVANYGYTF; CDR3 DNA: TGTGCCTGGGGGGACAGGGTTGCTAACTATGGCTACACCTTC
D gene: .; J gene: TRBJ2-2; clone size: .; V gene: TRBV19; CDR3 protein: CASSINRVQLFF; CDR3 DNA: TGTGCCAGTAGTATCAACAGGGTACAGCTGTTTTTT
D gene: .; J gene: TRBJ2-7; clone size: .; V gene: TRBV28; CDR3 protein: CASSVSSEQYF; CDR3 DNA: TGTGCCAGCAGTGTAAGTAGCGAGCAGTACTTC
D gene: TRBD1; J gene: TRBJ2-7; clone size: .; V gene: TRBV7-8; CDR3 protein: CASSSPQGWVYEQYF; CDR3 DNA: TGTGCCAGCAGCTCTCCACAGGGGTGGGTATACGAGCAGTACTTC
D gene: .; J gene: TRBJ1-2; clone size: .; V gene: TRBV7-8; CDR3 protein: CASSLDRVGYGYTF; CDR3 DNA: TGTGCCAGCAGCTTAGACAGGGTTGGCTATGGCTACACCTTC
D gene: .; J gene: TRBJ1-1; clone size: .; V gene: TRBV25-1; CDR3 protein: CASSVRTLRNTEAFF; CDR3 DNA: TGTGCCAGCAGTGTCCGGACACTAAGGAACACTGAAGCTTTCTTT
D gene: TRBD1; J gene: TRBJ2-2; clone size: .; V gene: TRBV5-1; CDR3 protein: CASSFTGGEAGELFF; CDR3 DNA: TGCGCCAGCAGCTTCACAGGGGGCGAGGCCGGGGAGCTGTTTTTT
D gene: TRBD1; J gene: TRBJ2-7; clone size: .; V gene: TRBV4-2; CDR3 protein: CASSQEGQGSYEQYF; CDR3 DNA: TGTGCCAGCAGCCAAGAGGGACAGGGGTCCTACGAGCAGTACTTC
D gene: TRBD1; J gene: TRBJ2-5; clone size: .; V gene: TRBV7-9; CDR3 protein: CASSRDRGRETQYF; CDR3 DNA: TGTGCCAGCAGCAGGGACAGGGGGCGAGAGACCCAGTACTTC
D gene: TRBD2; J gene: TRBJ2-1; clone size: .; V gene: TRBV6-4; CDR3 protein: CASSVTSGAYNEQFF; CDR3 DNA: TGTGCCAGCAGTGTTACGAGCGGGGCCTACAATGAGCAGTTCTTC
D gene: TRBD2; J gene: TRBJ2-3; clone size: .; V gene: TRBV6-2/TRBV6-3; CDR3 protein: CASSYHLGLAVTTKSTDTQYF; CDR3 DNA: TGTGCCAGCAGTTATCATCTGGGACTAGCGGTAACAACAAAAAGCACAGATACGCAGTATTTT
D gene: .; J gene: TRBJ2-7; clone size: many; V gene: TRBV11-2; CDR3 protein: CASSLEPGTYEQYF; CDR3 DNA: TGTGCCAGCAGCTTAGAGCCAGGGACCTACGAGCAGTACTTC
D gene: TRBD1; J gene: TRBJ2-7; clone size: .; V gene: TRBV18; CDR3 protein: CASSLDRGNEQYF; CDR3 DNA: TGTGCCAGCTCACTGGACAGGGGCAACGAGCAGTACTTC
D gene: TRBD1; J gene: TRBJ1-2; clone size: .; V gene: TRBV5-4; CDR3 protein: CASSFQGGSSGNYGYTF; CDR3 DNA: TGTGCCAGCAGCTTCCAGGGGGGCTCGAGTGGGAACTATGGCTACACCTTC
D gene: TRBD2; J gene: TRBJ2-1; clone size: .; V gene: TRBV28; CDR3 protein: CASSLGLAGVNEQFF; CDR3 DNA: TGTGCCAGCAGCCTCGGACTAGCGGGAGTCAATGAGCAGTTCTTC
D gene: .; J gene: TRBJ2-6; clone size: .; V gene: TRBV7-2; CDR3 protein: CASRRGPNSGANVLTF; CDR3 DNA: TGTGCCAGCCGCAGGGGCCCCAACTCTGGGGCCAACGTCCTGACTTTC